The 13 T cell receptor beta chains below all came from one sample that was sequenced in a study of a mutant IDH1 vaccine in newly diagnosed glioma. Time point specified: week 35, safety follow-up. In the vaccine, a single dose held 300 ug of the mutant IDH1 20-mer peptide, along with topical imiquimod. Libraries were prepared by immunoSEQ multiplex PCR; TCRdb keeps only in-frame clonotypes and omits some of them. The sample records 30,000 to 40,000 clones, around three quarters being singletons. No antigen is known for these receptors. The sample here was PBMCs, taken from a glioma patient whose treatment included an IDH1 peptide vaccine. The origin of the receptors is a man aged 35 to 55 with glioma. Some clones in this sample may be carry-over from other donors' samples.

This chain uses TRBV20-1 with TRBJ2-7; D gene uncertain. The CDR3 is 11 amino acids. V lost 6 bases to trimming and J lost 0 bases, with 6 bases between them. CDR1 is DFQATT and CDR2 is SNEGSKA in the germline V gene (reference sequence). The CDR3 loop is CSAGLSYEQYF. CDR3 bases: TGCAGTGCGGGCCTCTCCTACGAGCAGTACTTC.

The V and J genes are TRBV18 and TRBJ1-1, with TRBD1 as a possible D gene (5 bases). Germline V lookup: CDR1 KGHSH, CDR2 LQKENI. V was cut by 2 bases and J by 1 base, with 11 bases left in between. CDR3 length: 15 amino acids. CDR3 sequence reads: CASSPRDRGNTEAFF. The CDR3 DNA is TGTGCCAGCTCACCAAGGGACCGCGGGAACACTGAAGCTTTCTTT. Full variable domain (missing parts from reference TRBV18 and TRBJ1-1): NAGVMQNPRHLVRRRGQEARLRCSPMKGHSHVYWYRQLPEEGLKFMVYLQKENIIDESGMPKERFSAEFPKEGPSILRIQQVVRGDSAAYFCASSPRDRGNTEAFFGQGTRLTVV.

The chain joins TRBV30 to TRBJ1-6; D ambiguous. CDR3 size: 13 residues. Trimming pared 3 bases from V and 4 bases from J, leaving 7 bases between. The germline V gene has CDR1 GTSNPN and CDR2 SVGIG (reference sequence). As DNA, the CDR3 is TGTGCCTGGAGCAGGCGGTATAATTCACCCCTCCACTTT. Residues: CAWSRRYNSPLHF. The variable domain in full, with the rest retrieved from reference TRBV30 and TRBJ1-6, is SQTIHQWPATLVQPVGSPLSLECTVEGTSNPNLYWYRQAAGRGLQLLFYSVGIGQISSEVPQNLSASRPQDRQFILSSKKLLLSDSGFYLCAWSRRYNSPLHFGNGTRLTVT.

In its sample, this clone was seen once. V and J are TRBV15 and TRBJ1-1, with D tentatively TRBD1 (5 bases). Per germline, CDR1 LNHNV and CDR2 YYDKDF (reference sequence). The CDR3 sequence is 12 residues long. Trimming cost V 5 bases and J 5 bases, with 9 bases left between them. CDR3: CATSGGVTEAFF. CDR3 bases: TGTGCCACCAGCGGAGGGGTTACTGAAGCTTTCTTT.

The chain uses TRBV11-3 and TRBJ2-5; D might be TRBD2 (7 bases). The CDR3 is 15 amino acids. Trimming removed 5 bases at V and 4 bases at J, with 17 bases between. CDR1 and CDR2 from the germline V gene are SGHNT and YENEEA. The CDR3 sequence is CASSPSGRGRETQYF. CDR3 in DNA: TGTGCCAGCAGCCCCAGCGGGCGGGGGCGAGAGACCCAGTACTTC. The variable domain in full, completed from reference TRBV11-3 and TRBJ2-5, reads EAGVVQSPRYKIIEKKQPVAFWCNPISGHNTLYWYLQNLGQGPELLIRYENEEAVDDSQLPKDRFSAERLKGVDSTLKIQPAELGDSAVYLCASSPSGRGRETQYFGPGTRLLVL.

The rearrangement uses TRBV11-2 and TRBJ1-2; D is perhaps TRBD1 (6 bases). From germline, CDR1 is SGHAT and CDR2 FQNNGV. The CDR3 sequence is 13 residues long. V lost 7 bases and J lost 2, with 11 bases in between. The CDR3 coding sequence is TGTGCCAGCACCGGACAGTGGAACTATGGCTACACCTTC. Translated, it gives CASTGQWNYGYTF.

This clone has just a few counts. The genes are TRBV9 and TRBJ2-5; TRBD1 aligns across 7 bases. Trimming cost V 3 bases and J 2 bases; bases outside gene matches: 4. The length of the CDR3 is 14 residues. The germline CDR1 and CDR2 sequences are SGDLS and YYNGEE. The CDR3 region is CASSAGTEQETQYF. The DNA of the CDR3 is TGTGCCAGCAGCGCCGGGACAGAACAAGAGACCCAGTACTTC.

The V call is TRBV5-5, the J call TRBJ1-1; D gene ambiguous. Trimming left V 0 bases short and J 0 bases short, with 12 bases between. Germline loops: CDR1 SGHKS, CDR2 YYEKEE (reference sequence). The CDR3 consists of 16 residues. The CDR3 nucleotides are TGTGCCAGCAGCTTGGGGGCGGGCCTCATGAACACTGAAGCTTTCTTT. Translation: CASSLGAGLMNTEAFF.

This clone was observed a few times. This chain uses TRBV5-1 with TRBJ1-2, with 7 bases that match TRBD1. Germline values: CDR1 SGHRS, CDR2 YFSETQ. There are 16 residues in the CDR3. V lost 4 bases to trimming and J lost 3 bases; unmatched junction nucleotides: 12. CDR3 DNA: TGCGCCAGCAGCACGGAGGGGGACAGCAGATACTATGGCTACACCTTC. As protein: CASSTEGDSRYYGYTF.

In its sample, this clone is medium-sized. V usage is TRBV11-2 and J usage is TRBJ1-1; D ambiguous. Looked up from germline, CDR1 is SGHAT and CDR2 is FQNNGV. With 0 bases removed from V and 0 bases from J, the gap between germline ends came to 8 bases. The CDR3 is 15 residues long. The CDR3 region is CASSLEAGMNTEAFF. CDR3 in DNA: TGTGCCAGCAGCTTAGAAGCAGGTATGAACACTGAAGCTTTCTTT.

The chain has TRBV11-2 and TRBJ2-2, with D possibly matching TRBD2 (5 bases). From germline, CDR1 is SGHAT and CDR2 FQNNGV. Trimming took off 2 bases at V and 4 bases at J, with 8 bases between the two ends. The CDR3 spans 14 residues. The CDR3 bases are TGTGCCAGCAGCTTAAGGACTTTCACCGGGGAGCTGTTTTTT. This translates into CASSLRTFTGELFF. The entire variable domain, with the rest obtained from reference TRBV11-2 and TRBJ2-2, is as follows: EAGVAQSPRYKIIEKRQSVAFWCNPISGHATLYWYQQILGQGPKLLIQFQNNGVVDDSQLPKDRFSAERLKGVDSTLKIQPAKLEDSAVYLCASSLRTFTGELFFGEGSRLTVL.

V and J are TRBV27 and TRBJ2-7; TRBD1 agrees at 8 bases. The trim removed 4 bases at V and 2 bases at J, leaving 4 bases unmatched. CDR1 and CDR2 (germline): MNHEY, SMNVEV (reference sequence). The CDR3 length is 14 residues. CDR3 region: CASSSWTGTYEQYF. CDR3 DNA sequence: TGTGCCAGCAGTTCTTGGACAGGGACCTACGAGCAGTACTTC.

The CDR3 sequence is CASSHGPGGGLSTEAFF. CDR3 bases: TGTGCCAGCAGCCACGGACCCGGGGGGGGGTTGAGCACTGAAGCTTTCTTT. This chain connects TRBV14 to TRBJ1-1; the D gene is possibly TRBD1 (5 bases). V gave up 3 bases and J gave up 4 bases, with 21 bases separating them. Germline values: CDR1 SGHDN, CDR2 FVKESK. The CDR3 has 17 amino acids.